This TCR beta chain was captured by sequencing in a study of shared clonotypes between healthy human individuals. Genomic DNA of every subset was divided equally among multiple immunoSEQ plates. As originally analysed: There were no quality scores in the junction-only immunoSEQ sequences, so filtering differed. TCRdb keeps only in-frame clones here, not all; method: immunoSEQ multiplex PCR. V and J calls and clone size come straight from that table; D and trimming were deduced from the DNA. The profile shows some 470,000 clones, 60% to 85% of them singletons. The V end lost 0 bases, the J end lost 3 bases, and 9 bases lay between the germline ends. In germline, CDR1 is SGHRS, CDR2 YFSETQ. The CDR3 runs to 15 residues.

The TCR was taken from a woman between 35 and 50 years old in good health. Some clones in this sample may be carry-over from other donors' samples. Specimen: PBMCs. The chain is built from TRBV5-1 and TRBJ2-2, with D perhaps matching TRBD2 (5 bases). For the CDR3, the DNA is TGCGCCAGCAGCTTGGCCGGACTTTACACCGGGGAGCTGTTTTTT. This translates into CASSLAGLYTGELFF. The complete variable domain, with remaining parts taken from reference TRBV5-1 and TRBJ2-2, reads KAGVTQTPRYLIKTRGQQVTLSCSPISGHRSVSWYQQTPGQGLQFLFEYFSETQRNKGNFPGRFSGRQFSNSRSEMNVSTLELGDSALYLCASSLAGLYTGELFFGEGSRLTVL.